One sample yielded the 9 T cell receptor beta chains listed below, sequenced in a study of shared clonotypes between healthy human individuals. The table came from immunoSEQ multiplex PCR; TCRdb's copy has only in-frame clones and leaves some out. The data show about 1.9 million clones, approximately 92% seen once. CD45RO-negative CD8 cells positively selected for CCR7 made up the naive population, which excluded terminally differentiated effector memory CD45RA+ cells. The sample was naive CD8+ T cells from PBMCs. These receptors all stem from a man younger than 30 in good health. Some clones in this sample may be carry-over from other donors' samples.

V usage is TRBV27 and J usage is TRBJ2-3; a weak D match, TRBD1 (6 bases). Germline lookup yields CDR1 MNHEY and CDR2 SMNVEV (reference sequence). Trimming shortened V by 5 bases and J by 4 bases, and 10 bases separated the two germline ends. The CDR3 is 13 amino acids. The CDR3 DNA sequence: TGTGCCAGCAGTACCAGGGGACCAGATACGCAGTATTTT. Translated, it gives CASSTRGPDTQYF.

V and J are TRBV4-1 and TRBJ1-5; D might be TRBD1 (6 bases). V lost 5 bases and J 6 bases, leaving 11 bases between the germline ends. CDR3 length: 13 residues. Germline-derived CDR1 and CDR2 are MGHRA and YSYEKL. The DNA of the CDR3 is TGCGCCAGCAGCAGGGGGTTGAGTCAGCCCCAGCATTTT. Translation gives CASSRGLSQPQHF.

The J gene is TRBJ2-2, the V gene TRBV9; 11 nucleotides match TRBD2. Per the germline V gene, CDR1 is SGDLS and CDR2 is YYNGEE. This CDR3 contains 19 residues. Trimming removed 3 bases from V and 3 bases from J; junction bases left unmatched: 13. The CDR3 nucleotides are TGTGCCAGCAGCGGAACCGGGACTAGCGGAACCCCGGACACCGGGGAGCTGTTTTTT. Encoded protein: CASSGTGTSGTPDTGELFF.

The rearrangement links TRBV28 to TRBJ2-7; D gene uncertain. The CDR3 covers 14 residues. Germline V gene sequence: CDR1 MDHEN, CDR2 SYDVKM. V dropped 2 bases and J dropped 1 base, with 9 bases sitting between them. The CDR3 region has the DNA TGTGCCAGCAGTTTACGCGGTCAGTCCTACGAGCAGTACTTC. Translation: CASSLRGQSYEQYF.

V usage is TRBV5-1 and J usage is TRBJ2-7, with D possibly TRBD2 on 5 matching bases. V was cut by 3 bases and J by 8 bases, with 12 bases left in between. The CDR3 covers 12 residues. Per the germline V gene, CDR1 is SGHRS and CDR2 is YFSETQ. In DNA, the CDR3 is TGCGCCAGCAGCTGGGCTGGGAGCCAGCAGTACTTC. It translates to CASSWAGSQQYF.

Points on this clone: The same CDR3 arises from other DNA sequences in this sample as well. The J gene is TRBJ2-2, the V gene TRBV5-1; D gene uncertain. This CDR3 is built from 13 residues. Trimming shortened V by 1 base and J by 4 bases, and 5 bases separated the two germline ends. Per the germline V gene, CDR1 is SGHRS and CDR2 is YFSETQ. The CDR3 region has the DNA TGCGCCAGCAGCTTGTATGGCACCGGGGAGCTGTTTTTT. Encoded protein: CASSLYGTGELFF. The entire variable domain, with the rest obtained from reference TRBV5-1 and TRBJ2-2, is as follows: KAGVTQTPRYLIKTRGQQVTLSCSPISGHRSVSWYQQTPGQGLQFLFEYFSETQRNKGNFPGRFSGRQFSNSRSEMNVSTLELGDSALYLCASSLYGTGELFFGEGSRLTVL.

This chain links TRBV27 with TRBJ2-5, with D maybe TRBD1 (6 bases). The J call is doubtful: the DNA matches TRBJ2-7 better. The germline V gene has CDR1 MNHEY and CDR2 SMNVEV (reference sequence). The CDR3 contains 13 residues. CDR3 sequence reads: CASQIRGTDEQYF. CDR3 coding DNA: TGTGCCAGCCAGATCAGGGGTACCGACGAGCAGTACTTC.

This sequence joins TRBV5-1 and TRBJ2-5, with 8 positions matching TRBD2. The CDR3 length is 13 residues. The V gene end was trimmed by 5 bases and the J gene end by 2 bases; junction bases not matched to a gene: 2. Germline V gene sequence: CDR1 SGHRS, CDR2 YFSETQ. Here the CDR3 reads CASRPGGQETQYF. In DNA, the CDR3 is TGCGCCAGCAGGCCGGGAGGGCAAGAGACCCAGTACTTC.

The chain has TRBV19 and TRBJ2-5, with 9 bases lining up with TRBD1. CDR1 is LNHDA and CDR2 is SQIVND in the germline V gene (reference sequence). V was pared by 3 bases and J by 5 bases, with 7 bases of the junction left unmatched. The CDR3 covers 15 residues. CDR3 sequence reads: CASSIRDRELETQYF. As DNA, the CDR3 is TGTGCCAGTAGTATCCGGGACAGGGAGTTGGAGACCCAGTACTTC. The full variable domain, completed using reference TRBV19 and TRBJ2-5, is DGGITQSPKYLFRKEGQNVTLSCEQNLNHDAMYWYRQDPGQGLRLIYYSQIVNDFQKGDIAEGYSVSREKKESFPLTVTSAQKNPTAFYLCASSIRDRELETQYFGPGTRLLVL.